The 3 T cell receptor beta chains presented below share a single source sample, sequenced in a study of identical twins. From the 5' RACE reads, TCRdb called clonotypes with MiXCR, one entry per CDR3 protein. The sample includes over 250,000 distinct CDR3 sequences, 8.5% to 9.5% of them seen just once. A further study also used this sample, focusing on yellow fever vaccine responses in identical twins.

The sequenced sample consisted of CD8+ T cells sorted from blood. The receptors were gathered from a woman under 30 in good health.

This clonotype occurred many times. This chain uses TRBV5-1 with TRBJ1-6; D uncertain. V dropped 1 base and J dropped 0 bases, with 5 bases sitting between them. Looked up from germline, CDR1 is SGHRS and CDR2 is YFSETQ. This CDR3 is 15 amino acids long. In DNA form, the CDR3 reads TGCGCCAGCAGCTTGAGGCGCTCCTATAATTCACCCCTCCACTTT. Amino acids: CASSLRRSYNSPLHF.

V gene TRBV20-1 combines with J gene TRBJ2-2, with TRBD2 matching 8 bases. The CDR3 runs to 13 residues. Germline V gene sequence: CDR1 DFQATT, CDR2 SNEGSKA (reference sequence). The V gene end was trimmed by 5 bases and the J gene end by 7 bases; junction bases not matched to a gene: 6. The CDR3 sequence is CSARRLAFGELFF. The CDR3 coding sequence is TGCAGTGCTCGTAGACTAGCGTTCGGGGAGCTGTTTTTT.

This clonotype was counted between two and nine times. The rearrangement joins TRBV7-3 to TRBJ1-1; the D gene is possibly TRBD1 (5 bases). Germline V gives CDR1 SGHTA, CDR2 FQGTGA. V dropped 5 bases and J dropped 3 bases, with 16 bases sitting between them. CDR3 length equals 15 residues. The DNA of the CDR3 is TGTGCCAGCAGCCAAGATCCGGGAGGGGACACTGAAGCTTTCTTT. Amino acids: CASSQDPGGDTEAFF.